This TCR beta chain was observed in a study of CD8 T cells in Susac syndrome. TCR beta sequencing was performed on blood CD8+ and CD4+ T cells. In contrast to the negatively isolated CD8+ and CD4+ T cells, TEMRA cells were FACS-enriched. Overall study results and limits: By the study's own acknowledgment, its TCR sequencing and HLA analysis included relatively few individuals.

Reverse transcription of 0.5 to 1 ug RNA was performed with random hexamers. With immunoSEQ multiplex PCR, TCR beta CDR3 was amplified across 54 Vbeta and 13 Jbeta. MiXCR, applied by TCRdb to the immunoSEQ multiplex PCR reads, yields one record per CDR3 protein. This sample carries 150,000 to 200,000 distinct CDR3 sequences, roughly 92% of them seen once, and the ten largest clones take approximately 0.094%. This clonotype appeared once. The antigen is undetermined. Losses at the gene ends were 4 bases for V and 8 bases for J; bases not matched to a gene: 5. Germline V gene lookup returns CDR1 LGHDT and CDR2 YNNKEL (reference sequence). The CDR3 totals 14 residues.

The receptor was isolated from a human donor with multiple sclerosis. Sequencing was done on a sample of CD4+ T cells from PBMCs. The V call is TRBV3-1, the J call TRBJ2-1; 10 positions agree with TRBD2. In DNA, the CDR3 is TGTGCCAGCAGCCCGTCTAGCGGGAGCCATGAGCAGTTCTTC. Translation gives CASSPSSGSHEQFF.